The clone carrying this TCR beta chain was seen only once. Its matching antigen is unknown. Naive CD4+ cells were CD45RA-selected; the remaining cells were memory. The sample belongs to a study of shared clonotypes between healthy human individuals. Data came from immunoSEQ multiplex PCR; TCRdb stores just in-frame clones and leaves some out. Here the sample spans roughly 2.2 million clones, over 85% being singletons. Study-wide points: A generally larger estimated richness was seen in naive subsets than in memory subsets. A handful of donors shared around 5% of their naive CD4 clonotypes.

The sequenced material came from naive CD4+ T cells from PBMCs. Documented subset: CD45RA+ positively selected. The receptor was isolated from a man younger than 30 in good health. Some clones in this sample may be carry-over from other donors' samples.

In nucleotides, the CDR3 is TGTGCCTGGAGTGTAACCCGGACCGGGGAGCTGTTTTTT. It yields the protein CAWSVTRTGELFF. The chain carries TRBV30 and TRBJ2-2, with D hard to call. Trimming stripped 0 bases from V and 5 bases from J, with 7 bases between. Germline lookup yields CDR1 GTSNPN and CDR2 SVGIG (reference sequence). This CDR3 is 13 amino acids long.